This entry concerns a single T cell receptor beta chain. These data originate in a study of T cell changes during pregnancy in multiple sclerosis. Data came from immunoSEQ multiplex PCR; TCRdb stores just in-frame clones and leaves some out. Of roughly 80,000 clones in the sample, 80% to 95% are singletons; the top ten hold roughly 1%. The source material was peripheral blood, sampled in the first trimester of pregnancy. The clonotype was recovered from a female donor with multiple sclerosis, enrolled in a pregnancy study.

The CDR3 DNA reads TGTGCCAGCAGTTACTCAGCAGGGGTTAACACTGAAGCTTTCTTT. Encoded protein: CASSYSAGVNTEAFF. The rearrangement links TRBV6-5 to TRBJ1-1, with a possible D match to TRBD1 (6 bases). The germline V gene encodes CDR1 MNHEY and CDR2 SVGAGI. Trimming pared 0 bases from V and 2 bases from J, leaving 10 bases between. The CDR3 covers 15 residues.